A single sample is the source of the 8 T cell receptor beta chains below, sequenced in a study of T cells in women clearing cervical HPV infection. Clones were read by immunoSEQ multiplex PCR, and TCRdb kept only the in-frame ones, dropping some. In all, the sample yields fewer than 35,000 clones. Sequenced input: blood buffy coat. All receptors derive from a woman between 18 and 70 years old with a cervical HPV16 infection that either progressed to CIN3+ or cleared (not recorded which).

Notes on this clone: The read gets to within 3 residues of the CDR3 end, and the germline J gene fills in the rest. This chain joins TRBV29-1 and TRBJ2-1; TRBD2 matches at 8 bases. Losses at the gene ends were 4 bases for V and 0 bases for J; bases not matched to a gene: 5. CDR3 size: 15 residues. Per germline, CDR1 SQVTM and CDR2 ANQGSEA. CDR3 protein: CSVVRAGGSYNEQFF. The DNA read from the CDR3 is TGCAGCGTTGTTCGGGCGGGGGGCTCCTACAATGAG.

About this clone itself: Read sequence stops 3 residues before the CDR3 end, and the germline J gene provides the missing end. The V gene is TRBV10-3, the J gene TRBJ2-2; possibly TRBD2 for D (5 bases). Germline CDR1 is ENHRY and CDR2 is SYGVKD. Trimming cost V 7 bases and J 0 bases, with 15 bases left between them. This CDR3 contains 16 residues. The CDR3 loop is CAINRLGGPNTGELFF. The DNA read from the CDR3 is TGTGCCATCAATCGGTTAGGCGGGCCGAACACCGGGGAG.

Remarks on this clone: The sequenced fragment ends 3 residues before the CDR3 boundary, so the rest is inferred from the germline J gene. J is TRBJ2-4 and V is TRBV3-1 (or the pseudogene TRBV3-2); D possibly corresponds to TRBD2 (6 bases). The CDR3 spans 18 residues. Germline CDR1 LGHDT, CDR2 YNNKEL (reference sequence). V lost 2 bases to trimming and J lost 7 bases, with 24 bases between them. This CDR3 reads CASSQNPGFAGRTNIQYF. The CDR3 bases that were read are TGTGCCAGCAGCCAAAACCCGGGGTTCGCGGGGCGAACCAACATT.

With regard to this clone: Coverage ceases 3 residues before the CDR3 finishes, and the germline J gene fills in the end. The chain employs TRBV4-1 and TRBJ2-7, with 10 bases fitting TRBD2. V dropped 2 bases and J dropped 5; count of bases not matched to a gene: 12. The CDR3 length is 17 residues. Germline CDR1 MGHRA, CDR2 YSYEKL. CDR3 loop: CASSQISLAGVGNEQYF. CDR3 bases read: TGCGCCAGCAGCCAAATCAGCCTAGCGGGAGTCGGGAACGAG.

In the case of this clone: The CDR3 extends 3 residues past the end of the read, so its final part is completed from the germline J gene. The gene calls are TRBV7-2 and TRBJ2-7, with D possibly being TRBD2 (6 bases). The CDR3 has 14 amino acids. Per germline, CDR1 SGHTA and CDR2 FQGNSA. V lost 3 bases to trimming and J lost 3 bases, with 12 bases between them. CDR3 residues: CASSLYPSVYEQYF. The sequenced part of the CDR3 DNA is TGTGCCAGCAGCTTGTATCCTAGCGTCTACGAG.

Of note for this clone: Coverage ceases 3 residues before the CDR3 finishes, and the germline J gene fills in the end. The V gene is TRBV20-1, the J gene TRBJ2-1, with TRBD2 identical over 11 bases. V shed 3 bases, J shed 5 bases, and the junction held 6 bases outside the gene matches. The CDR3 totals 15 residues. Germline loops: CDR1 DFQATT, CDR2 SNEGSKA (reference sequence). The CDR3 reads CSARNSGGANNEQFF. The CDR3 bases that were read are TGCAGTGCTAGGAATAGCGGGGGGGCCAACAATGAG.

Turning to this clone: Read coverage stops 3 residues before the CDR3 terminus; the germline J gene supplies the remainder. The chain has TRBV6-2 or TRBV6-3 and TRBJ2-2, with D maybe TRBD2 (5 bases). V lost 4 bases and J 3 bases, leaving 15 bases between the germline ends. Germline lookup yields CDR1 MNHEY and CDR2 SVGEGT. The CDR3 has 16 amino acids. The sequenced part of the CDR3 DNA is TGTGCCAGCAGTTCCTCCAGTAGCGCGGACACCGGGGAG. It translates to CASSSSSSADTGE. The whole CDR3 reads CASSSSSSADTGELFF.

About this clone itself: With the read ending 3 residues before the CDR3 end, the germline J gene is used to fill in that end. This chain links TRBV18 with TRBJ2-4; 9 bases agree with TRBD1. CDR3 length: 14 amino acids. The V gene's germline CDR1 is KGHSH and CDR2 LQKENI. The part of the CDR3 DNA that was read is TGTGCCAGCTCCGCGGCTACAGGGGGCGGTGGT. It is translated as CASSAATGGGG. The CDR3 reads in full as CASSAATGGGGQYF.